Below, one T cell receptor (beta chain) is given with its context. Its antigen remains unidentified. Sorted subsets were amplified in replicate PCRs using around 0.2 ug DNA, about 30,000 T cell genomes. The protocol was immunoSEQ multiplex PCR, while the TCRdb copy is restricted to in-frame clones and leaves out a portion. The data show roughly 2.2 million clones, approximately 93% seen once. The data were taken from a study of shared clonotypes between healthy human individuals. General study points: Clonotypes that were shared across a few donors made up around 5.5% of naive CD4 clonotypes. Sampling covered nothing but blood. Tissue TCR repertoires likely differ from those found in blood.

Germline V lookup: CDR1 SGHAT, CDR2 FQNNGV. This CDR3 comprises 17 residues. The V and J ends lost 4 bases and 2 bases, in that order; junction bases with no gene match: 10. Sequenced sample: naive CD4+ T cells from PBMCs. Subset noted: CD45RA+ positively selected. The chain recombines TRBV11-2 with TRBJ2-3, with 9 nucleotides matching TRBD2. The clonotype was recovered from a man aged 18 to 29 in good health. Some clones in this sample may be carry-over from other donors' samples. CDR3 loop: CASSSRALAGPTDTQYF. CDR3 DNA sequence: TGTGCCAGCAGCTCGCGGGCCCTAGCGGGACCCACAGATACGCAGTATTTT.